The clone carrying this T cell receptor beta chain was observed at least ten times. Its specificity is not known. Germline loops: CDR1 KGHDR, CDR2 SFDVKD. Germline trimming cut 2 bases from V and 5 bases from J; bases unmatched to any gene: 8. This CDR3 spans 16 amino acids. The entry originates in a study of blood T cells in healthy people across ages. Points from the study as a whole: PBMCs went unsorted, and a conclusive naive versus antigen-experienced comparison was therefore prevented.

Primers used in a second PCR of roughly 6 to 11 cycles were a sample-barcoded 5' primer and a J-beta primer mix. Every cDNA was tagged by a template-switch adaptor with 12 random nucleotides. TCRdb independently ran MiXCR on the 5' RACE reads; one entry per CDR3 protein. Here the sample spans approximately 810,000 distinct CDR3 sequences, under 35% being singletons. Total RNA was extracted at no less than 5.5 micrograms per sample. This receptor was obtained from a woman aged 80 or older in good health. Specimen: blood. The J gene is TRBJ2-5, the V gene TRBV24-1, with 9 bases lining up with TRBD1. CDR3 residues: CATSDWAGQGLETQYF. CDR3 nucleotides: TGTGCCACCAGTGATTGGGCCGGACAGGGGTTGGAGACCCAGTACTTC.